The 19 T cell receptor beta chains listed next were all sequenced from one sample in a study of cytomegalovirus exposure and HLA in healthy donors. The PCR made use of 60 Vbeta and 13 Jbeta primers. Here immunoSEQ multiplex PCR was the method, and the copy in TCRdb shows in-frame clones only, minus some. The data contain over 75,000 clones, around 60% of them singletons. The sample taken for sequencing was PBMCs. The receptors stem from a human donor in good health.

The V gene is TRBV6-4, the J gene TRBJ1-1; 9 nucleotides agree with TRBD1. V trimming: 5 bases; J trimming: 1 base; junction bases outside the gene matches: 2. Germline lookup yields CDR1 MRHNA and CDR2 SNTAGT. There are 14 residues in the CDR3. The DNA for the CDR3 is TGTGCCAGCAGTACGGACAGGGGGAACACTGAAGCTTTCTTT. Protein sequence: CASSTDRGNTEAFF.

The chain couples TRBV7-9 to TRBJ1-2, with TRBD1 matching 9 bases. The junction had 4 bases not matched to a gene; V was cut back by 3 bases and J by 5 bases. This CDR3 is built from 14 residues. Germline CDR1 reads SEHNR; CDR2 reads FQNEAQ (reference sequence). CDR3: CASSFGTGSYGYTF. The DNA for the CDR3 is TGTGCCAGCAGCTTCGGGACAGGGTCGTATGGCTACACCTTC. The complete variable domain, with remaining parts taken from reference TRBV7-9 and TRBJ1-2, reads DTGVSQNPRHKITKRGQNVTFRCDPISEHNRLYWYRQTLGQGPEFLTYFQNEAQLEKSRLLSDRFSAERPKGSFSTLEIQRTEQGDSAMYLCASSFGTGSYGYTFGSGTRLTVV.

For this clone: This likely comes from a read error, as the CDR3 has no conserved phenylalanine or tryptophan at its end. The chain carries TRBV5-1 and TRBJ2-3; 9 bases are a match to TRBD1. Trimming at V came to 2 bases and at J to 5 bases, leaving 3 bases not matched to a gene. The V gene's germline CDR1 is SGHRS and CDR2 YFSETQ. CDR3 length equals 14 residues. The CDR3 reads CASSLQGAQDTQYV. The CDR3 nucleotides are TGCGCCAGCAGCTTACAGGGGGCGCAAGATACGCAGTATGTT.

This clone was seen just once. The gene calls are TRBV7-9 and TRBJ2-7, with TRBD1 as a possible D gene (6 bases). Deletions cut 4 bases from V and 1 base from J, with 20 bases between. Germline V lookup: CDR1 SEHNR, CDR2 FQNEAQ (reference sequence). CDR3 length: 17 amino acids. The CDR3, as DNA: TGTGCCAGCAGCTCACTATTACAGGCCAGGGGATCCTACGAGCAGTACTTC. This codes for CASSSLLQARGSYEQYF.

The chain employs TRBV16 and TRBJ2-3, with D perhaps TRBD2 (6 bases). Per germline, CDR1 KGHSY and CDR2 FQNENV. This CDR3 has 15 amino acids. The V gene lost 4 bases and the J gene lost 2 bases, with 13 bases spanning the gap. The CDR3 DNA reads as TGTGCCAGCAGCCTATATCGGGGACTCACAGATACGCAGTATTTT. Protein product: CASSLYRGLTDTQYF.

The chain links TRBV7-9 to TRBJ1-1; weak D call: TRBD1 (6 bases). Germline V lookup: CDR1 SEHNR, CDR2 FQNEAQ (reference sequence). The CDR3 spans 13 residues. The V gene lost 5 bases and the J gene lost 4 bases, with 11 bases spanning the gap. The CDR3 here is CASSTGSGTEAFF. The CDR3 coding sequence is TGTGCCAGCAGCACAGGGTCGGGCACTGAAGCTTTCTTT.

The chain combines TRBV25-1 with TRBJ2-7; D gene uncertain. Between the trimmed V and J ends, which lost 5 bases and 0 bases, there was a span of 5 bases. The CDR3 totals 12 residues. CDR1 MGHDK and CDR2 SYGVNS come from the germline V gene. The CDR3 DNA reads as TGTGCCAGCAGTCCTATCTCCTACGAGCAGTACTTC. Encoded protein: CASSPISYEQYF.

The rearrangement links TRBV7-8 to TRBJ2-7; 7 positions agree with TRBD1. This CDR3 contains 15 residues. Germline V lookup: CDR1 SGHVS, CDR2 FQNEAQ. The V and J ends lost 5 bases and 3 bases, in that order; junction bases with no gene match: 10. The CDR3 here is CASSTRQGIGYEQYF. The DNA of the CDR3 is TGTGCCAGCAGCACCCGACAGGGCATCGGCTACGAGCAGTACTTC.

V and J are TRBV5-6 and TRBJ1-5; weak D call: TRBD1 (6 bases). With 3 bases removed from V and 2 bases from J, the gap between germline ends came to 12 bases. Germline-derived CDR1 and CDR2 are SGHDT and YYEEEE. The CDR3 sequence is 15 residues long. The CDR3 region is CASSSQGLGNQPQHF. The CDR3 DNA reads TGTGCCAGCAGCTCACAGGGTTTGGGCAATCAGCCCCAGCATTTT.

CDR3 residues: CASSYGSGGYNEQFF. The CDR3 DNA reads TGTGCCAGCAGTTACGGGTCGGGGGGGTACAATGAGCAGTTCTTC. This rearrangement joins TRBV6-5 to TRBJ2-1, with 8 bases lining up with TRBD2. V dropped 2 bases and J dropped 4; count of bases not matched to a gene: 4. Germline values: CDR1 MNHEY, CDR2 SVGAGI. This CDR3 spans 15 amino acids.

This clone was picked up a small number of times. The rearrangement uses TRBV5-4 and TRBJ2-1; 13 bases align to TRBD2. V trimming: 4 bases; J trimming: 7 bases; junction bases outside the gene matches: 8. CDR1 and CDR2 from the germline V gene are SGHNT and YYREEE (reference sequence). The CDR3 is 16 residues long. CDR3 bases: TGTGCCAGCAGCAGGCTACTAGCGGGGGGGCAAAATGAGCAGTTCTTC. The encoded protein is CASSRLLAGGQNEQFF.

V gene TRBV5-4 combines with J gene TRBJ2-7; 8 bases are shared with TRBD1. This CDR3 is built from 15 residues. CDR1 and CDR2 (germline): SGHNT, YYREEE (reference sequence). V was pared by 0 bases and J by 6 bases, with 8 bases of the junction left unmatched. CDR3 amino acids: CASSLAGTGIAEQYF. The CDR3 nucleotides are TGTGCCAGCAGCTTGGCTGGGACAGGCATAGCCGAGCAGTACTTC.

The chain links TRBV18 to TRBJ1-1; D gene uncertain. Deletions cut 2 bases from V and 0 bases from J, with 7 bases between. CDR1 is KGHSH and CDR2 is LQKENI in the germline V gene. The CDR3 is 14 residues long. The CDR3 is CASSPEALNTEAFF. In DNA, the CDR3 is TGTGCCAGCTCACCAGAAGCTTTGAACACTGAAGCTTTCTTT.

The CDR3: CASTRTGLSSEQYF. The CDR3 DNA sequence: TGTGCCAGCACCCGGACAGGGCTTAGTTCCGAGCAGTACTTC. The chain employs TRBV6-5 and TRBJ2-7, with TRBD1 identical over 8 bases. The ends lost 7 bases at V and 6 bases at J; junction bases unmatched: 11. Germline loops: CDR1 MNHEY, CDR2 SVGAGI. CDR3 length: 14 amino acids.

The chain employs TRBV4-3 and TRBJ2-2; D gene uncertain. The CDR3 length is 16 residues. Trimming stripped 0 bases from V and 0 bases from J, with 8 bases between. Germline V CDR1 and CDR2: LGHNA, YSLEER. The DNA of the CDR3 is TGCGCCAGCAGCCAAGAACAGCTCGCGAACACCGGGGAGCTGTTTTTT. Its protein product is CASSQEQLANTGELFF.

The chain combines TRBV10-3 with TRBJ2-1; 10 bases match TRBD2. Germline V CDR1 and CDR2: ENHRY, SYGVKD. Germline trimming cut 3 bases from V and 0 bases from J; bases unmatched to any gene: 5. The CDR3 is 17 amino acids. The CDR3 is CAISEMTSGRSYNEQFF. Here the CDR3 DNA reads TGTGCCATCAGTGAAATGACTAGCGGGCGCTCCTACAATGAGCAGTTCTTC.

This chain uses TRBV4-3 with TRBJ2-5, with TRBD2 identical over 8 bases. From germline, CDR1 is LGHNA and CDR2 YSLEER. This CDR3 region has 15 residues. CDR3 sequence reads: CARSQVPSGGETQYF. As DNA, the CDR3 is TGCGCAAGAAGCCAAGTCCCCAGCGGGGGAGAGACCCAGTACTTC.

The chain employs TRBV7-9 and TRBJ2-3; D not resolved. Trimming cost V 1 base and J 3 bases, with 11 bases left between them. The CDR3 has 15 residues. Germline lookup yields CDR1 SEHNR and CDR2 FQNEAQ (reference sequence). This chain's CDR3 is CASSLVFGETDTQYF. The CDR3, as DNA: TGTGCCAGCAGCTTAGTTTTTGGTGAGACAGATACGCAGTATTTT.

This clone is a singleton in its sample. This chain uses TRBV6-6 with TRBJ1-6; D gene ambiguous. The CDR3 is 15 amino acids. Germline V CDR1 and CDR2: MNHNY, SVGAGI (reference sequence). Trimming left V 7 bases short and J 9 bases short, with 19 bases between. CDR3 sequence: CASTREAGFGSPLHF. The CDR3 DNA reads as TGTGCCAGCACCCGTGAGGCCGGGTTTGGTTCACCCCTCCACTTT.